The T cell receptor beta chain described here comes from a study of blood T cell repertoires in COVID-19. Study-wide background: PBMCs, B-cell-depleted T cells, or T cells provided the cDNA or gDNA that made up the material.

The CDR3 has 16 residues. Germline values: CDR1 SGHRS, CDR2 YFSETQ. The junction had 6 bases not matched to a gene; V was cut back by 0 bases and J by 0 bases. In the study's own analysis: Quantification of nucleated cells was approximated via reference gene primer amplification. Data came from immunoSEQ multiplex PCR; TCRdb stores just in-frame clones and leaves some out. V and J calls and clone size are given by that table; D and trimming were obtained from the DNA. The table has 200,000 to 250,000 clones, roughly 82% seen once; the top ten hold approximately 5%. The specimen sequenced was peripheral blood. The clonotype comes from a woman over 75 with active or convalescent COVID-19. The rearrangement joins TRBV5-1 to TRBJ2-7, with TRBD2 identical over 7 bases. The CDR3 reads CASSLASGQSSYEQYF. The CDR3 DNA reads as TGCGCCAGCAGCTTGGCTAGCGGACAAAGCTCCTACGAGCAGTACTTC.